Sequencing of this TCR beta chain was carried out in a study of blood T cell repertoires in COVID-19. Study information: Specimens from acute and convalescent COVID-19 originated in the United States, Italy and Spain.

Authors' processing steps: Amplification of reference gene primers was used by the study to estimate nucleated cell counts. This table comes from immunoSEQ multiplex PCR, and its TCRdb copy is limited to in-frame clones, with some not included. V, J and clone size reflect that table, while D and trimming were determined from the DNA. This repertoire shows around 160,000 clones, roughly 79% found once; its top ten account for roughly 7.7%. Trimming removed 3 bases from V and 5 bases from J, with 17 bases in between. The CDR3 has 17 amino acids. The germline V gene encodes CDR1 WSHSY and CDR2 SAAADI. The receptor was isolated from a human donor with acute or convalescent COVID-19. The donor label of this sample is uncertain. The sample was peripheral blood. V is TRBV10-2 and J is TRBJ1-6; D gene unclear. The CDR3 DNA follows: TGCGCCAGCAGTGATCGGGAGGGAAGAACGAATAATTCACCCCTCCACTTT. Translation gives CASSDREGRTNNSPLHF.